This T cell receptor beta chain was identified in a study of blood T cell repertoires in COVID-19. Study-level information: Sites across the United States, Italy and Spain contributed samples from acute and convalescent COVID-19.

Some clones are missing from TCRdb's copy, which holds only in-frame ones; the method was immunoSEQ multiplex PCR. The sample has about 89,000 clones, 60% to 85% seen once. CDR3 length equals 13 residues. The germline gives CDR1 SGHVS, CDR2 FQNEAQ. V dropped 1 base and J dropped 6; count of bases not matched to a gene: 3. Sequencing was done on a sample of peripheral blood. This TCR came from a human donor in a cohort sampled during active COVID-19. The V and J genes are TRBV7-8 and TRBJ2-7; the match to TRBD1 covers 7 bases. In DNA, the CDR3 is TGTGCCAGCAGCTTAGGACAGGGTGGCGAGCAGTACTTC. Its protein is CASSLGQGGEQYF.